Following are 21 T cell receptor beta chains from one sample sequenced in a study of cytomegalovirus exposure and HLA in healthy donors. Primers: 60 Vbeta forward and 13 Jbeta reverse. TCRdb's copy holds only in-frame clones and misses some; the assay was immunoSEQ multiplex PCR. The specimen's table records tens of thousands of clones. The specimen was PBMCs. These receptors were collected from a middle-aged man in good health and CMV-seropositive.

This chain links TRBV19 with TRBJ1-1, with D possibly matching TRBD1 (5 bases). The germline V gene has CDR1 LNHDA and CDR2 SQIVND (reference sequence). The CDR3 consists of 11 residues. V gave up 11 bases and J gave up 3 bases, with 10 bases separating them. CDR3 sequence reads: CACWGYTEAFF. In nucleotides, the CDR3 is TGTGCCTGCTGGGGCTACACTGAAGCTTTCTTT.

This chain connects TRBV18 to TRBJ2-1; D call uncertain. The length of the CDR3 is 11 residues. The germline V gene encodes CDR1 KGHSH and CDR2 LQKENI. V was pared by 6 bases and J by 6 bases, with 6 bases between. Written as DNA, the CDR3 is TGTGCCAGCTCCCCCATCAATGAGCAGTTCTTC. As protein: CASSPINEQFF.

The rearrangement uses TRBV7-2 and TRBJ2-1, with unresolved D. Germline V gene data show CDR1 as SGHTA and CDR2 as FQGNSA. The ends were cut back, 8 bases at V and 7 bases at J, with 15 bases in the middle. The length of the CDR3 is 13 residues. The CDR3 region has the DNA TGTGCCAGCCACCAGGCTTCCGTGAATGAGCAGTTCTTC. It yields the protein CASHQASVNEQFF.

The CDR3 is CASSLGTRDNEQFF. The CDR3 DNA follows: TGTGCCAGCAGCTTGGGGACTAGGGACAATGAGCAGTTCTTC. V and J are TRBV5-6 and TRBJ2-1; 7 bases map to TRBD2. Per the germline V gene, CDR1 is SGHDT and CDR2 is YYEEEE. The CDR3 sequence is 14 residues long. With V trimmed by 0 bases and J by 5 bases, 2 bases remained unmatched.

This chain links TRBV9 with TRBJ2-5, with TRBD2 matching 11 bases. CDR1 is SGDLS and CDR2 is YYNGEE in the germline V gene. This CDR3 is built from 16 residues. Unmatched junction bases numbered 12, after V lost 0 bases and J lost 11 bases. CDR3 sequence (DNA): TGTGCCAGCAGCGTAGGCGGTGGTAGCGGGAGGGGGGAGCAGTACTTC. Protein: CASSVGGGSGRGEQYF.

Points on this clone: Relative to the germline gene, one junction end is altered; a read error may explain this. The CDR3, as DNA: TGTACCAGCAGCTTGAGGACAGTCTACAATGAGCAGTTCTTC. This encodes CTSSLRTVYNEQFF. The J gene is TRBJ2-1, the V gene TRBV13; weak D call: TRBD1 (6 bases). The germline CDR1 and CDR2 sequences are PRHDT and FYEKMQ (reference sequence). This CDR3 region has 14 residues.

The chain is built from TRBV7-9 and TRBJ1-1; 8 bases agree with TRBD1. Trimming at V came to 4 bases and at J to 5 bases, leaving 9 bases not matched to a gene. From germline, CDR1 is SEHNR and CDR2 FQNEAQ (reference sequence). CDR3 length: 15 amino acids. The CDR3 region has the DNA TGTGCCAGCAGCTCGCCGACAGGGGATAGGACTGAAGCTTTCTTT. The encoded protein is CASSSPTGDRTEAFF.

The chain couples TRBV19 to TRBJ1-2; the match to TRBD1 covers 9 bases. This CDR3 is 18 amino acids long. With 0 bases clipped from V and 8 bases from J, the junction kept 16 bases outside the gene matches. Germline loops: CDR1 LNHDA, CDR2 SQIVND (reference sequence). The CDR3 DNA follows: TGTGCCAGTAGTATAGATTCCGGGGGGACAGGGATTAACTTCGGCTACACCTTC. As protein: CASSIDSGGTGINFGYTF.

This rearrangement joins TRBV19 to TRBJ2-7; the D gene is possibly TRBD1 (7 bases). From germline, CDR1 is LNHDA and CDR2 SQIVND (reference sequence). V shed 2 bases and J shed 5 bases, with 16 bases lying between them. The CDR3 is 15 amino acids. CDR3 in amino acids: CASSIPGGGQDEQYF. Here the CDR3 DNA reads TGTGCCAGTAGTATACCCGGGGGAGGACAGGACGAGCAGTACTTC.

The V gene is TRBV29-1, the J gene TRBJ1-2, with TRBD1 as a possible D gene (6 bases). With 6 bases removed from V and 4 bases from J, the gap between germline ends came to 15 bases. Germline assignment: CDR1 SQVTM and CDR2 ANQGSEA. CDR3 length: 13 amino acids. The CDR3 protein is CSVDLGQIYGYTF. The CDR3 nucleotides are TGCAGCGTGGATTTAGGACAGATCTATGGCTACACCTTC.

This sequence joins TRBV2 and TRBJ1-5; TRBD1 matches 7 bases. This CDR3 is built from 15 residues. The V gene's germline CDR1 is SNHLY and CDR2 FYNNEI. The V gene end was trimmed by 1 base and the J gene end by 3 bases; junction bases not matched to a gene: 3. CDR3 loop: CASSEGQGHNQPQHF. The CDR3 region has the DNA TGTGCCAGCAGTGAAGGACAGGGCCACAATCAGCCCCAGCATTTT.

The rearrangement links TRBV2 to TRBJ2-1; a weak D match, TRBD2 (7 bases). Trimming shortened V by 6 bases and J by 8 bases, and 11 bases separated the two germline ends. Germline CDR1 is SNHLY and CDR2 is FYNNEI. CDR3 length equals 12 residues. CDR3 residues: CASRWGGHEQFF. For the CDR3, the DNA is TGTGCCAGCAGGTGGGGGGGCCATGAGCAGTTCTTC.

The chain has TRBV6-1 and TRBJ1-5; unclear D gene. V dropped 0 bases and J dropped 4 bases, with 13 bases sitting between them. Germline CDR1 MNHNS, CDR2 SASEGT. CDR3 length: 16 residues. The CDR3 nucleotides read TGTGCCAGCAGTGAAGCGACCAGTACGGGTAATCAGCCCCAGCATTTT. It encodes CASSEATSTGNQPQHF.

CDR3 region: CAWSVQKGYEQFF. CDR3 in DNA: TGTGCCTGGAGTGTACAAAAGGGGTATGAGCAGTTCTTC. The V call is TRBV30, the J call TRBJ2-1; perhaps TRBD1 as D (5 bases). There are 13 residues in the CDR3. Trimming shortened V by 0 bases and J by 8 bases, and 11 bases separated the two germline ends. Germline V gene lookup returns CDR1 GTSNPN and CDR2 SVGIG (reference sequence).

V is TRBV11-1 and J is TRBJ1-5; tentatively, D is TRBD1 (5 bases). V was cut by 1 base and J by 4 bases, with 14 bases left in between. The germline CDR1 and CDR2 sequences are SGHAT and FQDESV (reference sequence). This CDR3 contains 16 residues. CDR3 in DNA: TGTGCCAGCAGCTTAGTACAGGCCCGTGTTAATCAGCCCCAGCATTTT. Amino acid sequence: CASSLVQARVNQPQHF.

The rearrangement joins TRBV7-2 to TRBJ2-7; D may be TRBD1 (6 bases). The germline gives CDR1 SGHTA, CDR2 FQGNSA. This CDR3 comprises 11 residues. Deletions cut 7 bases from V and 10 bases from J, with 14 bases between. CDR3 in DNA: TGTGCCAGCACCCCAGGGGAGAATCAGTACTTC. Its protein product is CASTPGENQYF.

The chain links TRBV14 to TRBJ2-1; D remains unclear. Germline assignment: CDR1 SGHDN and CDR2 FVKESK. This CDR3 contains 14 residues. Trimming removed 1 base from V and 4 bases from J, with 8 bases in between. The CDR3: CASSQGAEYNEQFF. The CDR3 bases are TGTGCCAGCAGCCAAGGAGCTGAATACAATGAGCAGTTCTTC. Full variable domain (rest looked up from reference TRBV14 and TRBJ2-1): EAGVTQFPSHSVIEKGQTVTLRCDPISGHDNLYWYRRVMGKEIKFLLHFVKESKQDESGMPNNRFLAERTGGTYSTLKVQPAELEDSGVYFCASSQGAEYNEQFFGPGTRLTVL.

This chain's CDR3 is CASSSHRADTQYF. The CDR3 coding sequence is TGTGCCAGCAGCTCCCACAGGGCAGATACGCAGTATTTT. The chain combines TRBV7-3 with TRBJ2-3, with D perhaps TRBD1 (6 bases). The CDR3 is 13 residues long. V shed 4 bases and J shed 4 bases, with 9 bases lying between them. The germline V gene has CDR1 SGHTA and CDR2 FQGTGA.

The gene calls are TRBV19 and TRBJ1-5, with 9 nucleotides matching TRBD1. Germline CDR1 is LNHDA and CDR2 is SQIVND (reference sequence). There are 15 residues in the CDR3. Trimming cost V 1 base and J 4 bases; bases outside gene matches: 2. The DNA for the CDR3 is TGTGCCAGTAGTATAGCGGGACAGGGAAATCAGCCCCAGCATTTT. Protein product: CASSIAGQGNQPQHF. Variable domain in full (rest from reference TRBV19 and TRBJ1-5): DGGITQSPKYLFRKEGQNVTLSCEQNLNHDAMYWYRQDPGQGLRLIYYSQIVNDFQKGDIAEGYSVSREKKESFPLTVTSAQKNPTAFYLCASSIAGQGNQPQHFGDGTRLSIL.

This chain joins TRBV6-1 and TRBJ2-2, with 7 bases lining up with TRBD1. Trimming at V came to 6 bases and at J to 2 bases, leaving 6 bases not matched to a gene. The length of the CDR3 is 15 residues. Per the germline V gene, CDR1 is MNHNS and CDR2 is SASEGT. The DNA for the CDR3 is TGTGCCAGCAGGGTTCGGGACAGAAACACCGGGGAGCTGTTTTTT. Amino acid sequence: CASRVRDRNTGELFF.

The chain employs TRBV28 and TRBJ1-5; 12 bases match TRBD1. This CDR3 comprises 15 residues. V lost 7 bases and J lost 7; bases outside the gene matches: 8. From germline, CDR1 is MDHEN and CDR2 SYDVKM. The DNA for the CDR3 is TGTGCCAGCATTACCGGGACAGGGGGCGCGCAGCCCCAGCATTTT. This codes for CASITGTGGAQPQHF.